This T cell receptor (beta chain) comes out of a study of shared clonotypes between healthy human individuals. Between the trimmed V and J ends, which lost 6 bases and 9 bases, there was a span of 9 bases. The germline gives CDR1 MNHNS, CDR2 SASEGT. The CDR3 covers 10 residues. Donors had no recently reported acute infections or vaccinations and were HIV-negative. It was around 190 ng DNA, about 30,000 T cell genomes, that sorted-subset replicate PCRs used. Repertoires were generated with immunoSEQ multiplex PCR, while TCRdb's copy carries only in-frame clones and drops some. The table shows millions of clones, with around 90% occurring only once. Concerning this clone: The antigen is not known.

Study observations and caveats: How much donors shared clonotypes was expected to be affected by sequencing depth. Only blood underwent sampling, and tissue repertoires likely differ.

This chain uses TRBV6-1 with TRBJ2-7; no clear D gene. This clonotype was sampled from a man younger than 35 in good health. The specimen sequenced was naive CD4+ T cells sorted from blood. The subset is: CD45RA+ positively selected. The CDR3 sequence: CASSWKGQYF. CDR3 coding DNA: TGTGCCAGCAGCTGGAAGGGGCAGTACTTC.